Listed below are T cell receptor beta chains from one sample, sequenced in a study of Graves' ophthalmopathy and Graves' hyperthyroidism. TCRdb recomputed calls from the multiplex PCR reads with MiXCR, one row per CDR3 protein. Among 400,000 to 500,000 distinct CDR3 sequences, more than 20% were seen once, and the ten largest hold around 3.1%. The specimen sequenced was peripheral blood. The receptors derive from a young woman with stable Graves' hyperthyroidism. CDR3s include the opening cysteine and the closing phenylalanine or tryptophan. The D gene is left open where the match is weak. Not all rows give a size; the values are once, few, many and, for expanded clones, a class.

clone size	J gene	D gene	V gene	CDR3 protein	CDR3 DNA
many	TRBJ1-2	NA	TRBV14	CASSPCYYGYTF	TGTGCCAGCAGCCCCTGTTACTATGGCTACACCTTC
many	TRBJ1-6	NA	TRBV11-2	CASSLLGRGNSPLHF	TGTGCCAGCAGCTTACTGGGAAGGGGAAATTCACCCCTCCACTTT
many	TRBJ2-7	NA	TRBV28	CASSLFREEQYF	TGTGCCAGCAGTTTATTCCGGGAAGAGCAGTACTTC
many	TRBJ2-5	TRBD1	TRBV12-3/TRBV12-4	CASSPRTGPQETQYF	TGTGCCAGCAGTCCGAGGACAGGTCCGCAGGAGACCCAGTACTTC
many	TRBJ2-4	TRBD2	TRBV20-1	CSALAGAKNIQYF	TGCAGTGCCCTAGCGGGAGCCAAAAACATTCAGTACTTC
many	TRBJ1-6	NA	TRBV5-8	CASSRDATPLHF	TGTGCCAGCAGCAGGGACGCCACCCCCCTCCACTTT
many	TRBJ1-5	NA	TRBV7-8	CASSLGRGNQPQHF	TGTGCCAGCAGCTTAGGACGAGGCAATCAGCCCCAGCATTTT
many	TRBJ1-2	TRBD1	TRBV7-2	CASSRRTGADGYTF	TGTGCCAGCAGCCGCCGAACAGGGGCGGATGGCTACACCTTC
NA	TRBJ2-7	NA	TRBV7-2	CASSRDGSRLEQYF	TGTGCCAGCAGCAGGGACGGATCCCGGCTGGAGCAGTACTTC
many	TRBJ2-7	NA	TRBV20-1	CSAPRGDRSYEQYF	TGCAGTGCGCCCCGGGGAGATAGGTCCTACGAGCAGTACTTC
many	TRBJ2-7	NA	TRBV7-2	CASILPQGYEQYF	TGTGCCAGCATCCTACCCCAGGGGTACGAGCAGTACTTC
many	TRBJ1-5	NA	TRBV20-1	CSASQNSNQPQHF	TGCAGTGCTAGCCAGAATAGCAATCAGCCCCAGCATTTT
once	TRBJ1-2	NA	TRBV12-3/TRBV12-4	CASSLTGSAYTF	TGTGCCAGCAGTTTGACAGGTTCTGCCTACACCTTC
NA	TRBJ2-7	NA	TRBV6-5	CASSYSSPSSYEQYF	TGTGCCAGCAGTTACTCGAGCCCTAGCTCCTACGAGCAGTACTTC
many	TRBJ2-6	TRBD2	TRBV4-1	CASSQGLAGGLGANVLTF	TGCGCCAGCAGCCAAGGACTAGCGGGAGGGCTGGGGGCCAACGTCCTGACTTTC
few	TRBJ2-7	NA	TRBV28	CASTGSSYEQYF	TGTGCCAGCACTGGGTCCTCCTACGAGCAGTACTTC
few	TRBJ1-1	NA	TRBV12-3/TRBV12-4	CASGRAGPEAFF	TGTGCCAGCGGGAGGGCCGGACCTGAAGCTTTCTTT
many	TRBJ2-5	TRBD2	TRBV6-2/TRBV6-3	CASSQMRLAGIEETQYF	TGTGCCAGCAGTCAAATGAGGCTAGCGGGAATCGAAGAGACCCAGTACTTC
many	TRBJ2-7	NA	TRBV11-2	CASSPPWGAVNEQYF	TGTGCCAGCAGCCCCCCCTGGGGGGCCGTTAACGAGCAGTACTTC
NA	TRBJ2-7	TRBD1	TRBV10-1	CATQTGGFYEQYF	TGCGCCACCCAGACAGGGGGCTTTTACGAGCAGTACTTC
many	TRBJ2-7	TRBD2	TRBV6-1	CASSLVLAGGPGGEQYF	TGTGCCAGCAGTCTGGTGCTAGCGGGAGGGCCGGGGGGAGAGCAGTACTTC
many	TRBJ2-7	TRBD2	TRBV15	CATSRGLGGLYEQYF	TGTGCCACCAGCAGGGGACTAGGGGGTCTCTACGAGCAGTACTTC
many	TRBJ1-2	NA	TRBV19	CASSISGTVFGGYTF	TGTGCCAGTAGTATTTCGGGGACCGTGTTTGGAGGCTACACCTTC
NA	TRBJ1-2	NA	TRBV6-5	CASSYSGTPNYGYTF	TGTGCCAGCAGTTACTCCGGGACCCCTAACTATGGCTACACCTTC
many	TRBJ2-7	TRBD1	TRBV7-2	CASSSLGTVYEQYF	TGTGCCAGCAGCTCCTTGGGGACAGTATACGAGCAGTACTTC
many	TRBJ2-7	NA	TRBV19	CAGEIDCRTYERYF	TGTGCCGGAGAGATTGATTGTAGGACCTACGAGCGGTACTTC
few	TRBJ2-7	NA	TRBV19	CASSAPGEAPEQYF	TGTGCCAGTAGTGCTCCCGGCGAAGCACCCGAGCAGTACTTC
many	TRBJ1-1	NA	TRBV11-2	CASSTRRDAATEAFF	TGTGCCAGCAGCACCCGGCGGGACGCGGCCACTGAAGCTTTCTTT
once	TRBJ2-5	TRBD2	TRBV11-2	CASSLLAGGVGETQYF	TGTGCCAGCAGCTTACTAGCGGGAGGGGTCGGAGAGACCCAGTACTTC
many	TRBJ1-2	NA	TRBV6-1	CASSEGGTVETF	TGTGCCAGCAGTGAAGGGGGAACAGTAGAAACCTTC
once	TRBJ1-1	NA	TRBV6-1	CATSGELNTEAFF	TGTGCCACCTCAGGGGAACTTAACACTGAAGCTTTCTTT
many	TRBJ2-7	TRBD2	TRBV11-2	CASSTQPRAGVYEQYF	TGTGCCAGCAGCACCCAGCCGAGAGCGGGGGTTTACGAGCAGTACTTC
NA	TRBJ1-5	NA	TRBV12-3/TRBV12-4	CASSNQAAGQPQHF	TGTGCCAGCAGTAACCAAGCAGCGGGGCAGCCCCAGCATTTT
many	TRBJ2-7	NA	TRBV20-1	CSADEAQGYEQYF	TGCAGTGCAGACGAGGCGCAGGGCTACGAGCAGTACTTC
NA	TRBJ1-2	NA	TRBV6-1	CASSARGGYGYTF	TGTGCCAGCAGTGCCAGAGGGGGCTATGGCTACACCTTC
NA	TRBJ2-7	NA	TRBV20-1	CSARGRTASYEQYF	TGCAGTGCTAGAGGAAGGACAGCCTCCTACGAGCAGTACTTC
many	TRBJ1-6	NA	TRBV7-6	CASSLSGRANSPLHF	TGTGCCAGCAGCTTAAGCGGGAGGGCAAATTCACCCCTCCACTTT
many	TRBJ2-2	NA	TRBV7-7	CASSQAGVTGELFF	TGTGCTAGCAGCCAAGCAGGGGTCACCGGGGAGCTGTTTTTT
many	TRBJ2-7	NA	TRBV28	CASSPLGYGGEQYF	TGTGCCAGCAGTCCCCTGGGTTACGGCGGAGAGCAGTACTTC
NA	TRBJ1-2	NA	TRBV4-2	CASSQAPPGHTSYGYTF	TGTGCCAGCAGCCAAGCTCCCCCGGGACACACGTCTTATGGCTACACCTTC